The 20 T cell receptor beta chains below all came from one sample that was sequenced in a study of regulatory T cells in long-lasting Graves disease. The time point: persistent/refractory GD, antithyroid drugs over 5 years with positive TRAb. The TCR library used RNA extracted from PBMCs. iRepertoire HTBI primers and Arm-PCR of CDR3 regions built TCR beta libraries. TCRdb ran MiXCR on the multiplex PCR reads and lists one entry per CDR3 protein. The top ten clones hold under 55% of a sample with 700,000 or so distinct CDR3 sequences, 25% to 30% of them seen once. The material sequenced was peripheral blood mononuclear cells (PBMCs), taken when the disease was refractory, from a patient treated with antithyroid drugs. Receptor source: a female donor with Graves disease.

J is TRBJ2-7 and V is TRBV28; 14 bases are a match to TRBD2. With V trimmed by 3 bases and J by 4 bases, 5 bases remained unmatched. The CDR3 extends over 16 amino acids. Germline V gene data show CDR1 as MDHEN and CDR2 as SYDVKM. The CDR3 region is CASSFGTSGSLYEQYF. CDR3 DNA: TGTGCCAGCAGTTTTGGGACTAGCGGGAGTCTGTACGAGCAGTACTTC.

This chain connects TRBV3-1 to TRBJ1-2, with D tentatively TRBD1 (6 bases). Germline V gene lookup returns CDR1 LGHDT and CDR2 YNNKEL (reference sequence). CDR3 length equals 19 residues. Trimming pared 2 bases from V and 2 bases from J, leaving 24 bases between. The CDR3: CASSQTGGDTALPNYGYTF. CDR3 nucleotide sequence: TGTGCCAGCAGCCAAACCGGTGGGGACACGGCCTTGCCCAACTATGGCTACACCTTC.

The CDR3 loop reads CASNQIPWTYGYTF. In nucleotides, the CDR3 is TGTGCCAGCAATCAAATCCCCTGGACGTATGGCTACACCTTC. The rearrangement uses TRBV6-4 and TRBJ1-2; D is unclear. CDR3 length: 14 amino acids. V gave up 7 bases and J gave up 5 bases, with 17 bases separating them. Germline loops: CDR1 MRHNA, CDR2 SNTAGT.

V usage is TRBV14 and J usage is TRBJ2-7; D may match TRBD1 or TRBD2 (5 bases each). The CDR3 has 14 amino acids. The V and J ends lost 3 bases and 4 bases respectively, with 13 bases between them. CDR1 and CDR2 (germline): SGHDN, FVKESK. CDR3 coding DNA: TGTGCCAGCAGCCATTGGATGGGGGAGTACGAGCAGTACTTC. It codes for CASSHWMGEYEQYF.

This chain joins TRBV4-1 and TRBJ1-5; D unresolved. V gave up 1 base and J gave up 6 bases, with 7 bases separating them. From germline, CDR1 is MGHRA and CDR2 YSYEKL. CDR3 length equals 13 residues. As DNA, the CDR3 is TGCGCCAGCAGCCAAGTCCGAGGTCAGCCCCAGCATTTT. Residues: CASSQVRGQPQHF.

About this clonotype itself: One end of the junction does not line up with germline, which may come from a read error. CDR3 residues: CTSSPGTANQPQHF. In DNA, the CDR3 is TGTACCAGCAGCCCTGGGACAGCTAATCAGCCCCAGCATTTT. The chain has TRBV5-4 and TRBJ1-5; 7 bases are a match to TRBD1. CDR1 is SGHNT, CDR2 YYREEE, per germline (reference sequence). This CDR3 is built from 14 residues.

This clonotype has a handful of counts. This chain links TRBV5-1 with TRBJ2-3, with 9 bases identical to TRBD2. Trimming took 4 bases from V and 0 from J; bases not matched to a gene: 6. The CDR3 spans 16 residues. CDR1 and CDR2 from the germline V gene are SGHRS and YFSETQ. In nucleotides, the CDR3 is TGCGCCAGCAGCGCGTCTAGCGGGGCTAGCACAGATACGCAGTATTTT. It specifies CASSASSGASTDTQYF.

This clonotype was seen more than once but under ten times. The chain employs TRBV9 and TRBJ2-5, with D unclear. CDR3 length equals 13 residues. V was cut by 0 bases and J by 5 bases, with 8 bases left in between. Germline V lookup: CDR1 SGDLS, CDR2 YYNGEE. The CDR3 nucleotides are TGTGCCAGCAGCGTAGCGGTAAGGGAGACCCAGTACTTC. It specifies CASSVAVRETQYF.

This chain joins TRBV7-9 and TRBJ2-7; TRBD2 matches at 8 bases. The CDR3 covers 16 residues. Germline CDR1 and CDR2: SEHNR and FQNEAQ (reference sequence). The trim removed 1 base at V and 2 bases at J, leaving 7 bases unmatched. The CDR3 sequence is CASSLGSLAGPYEQYF. The CDR3, as DNA: TGTGCCAGCAGCTTAGGGTCATTAGCGGGGCCCTACGAGCAGTACTTC.

V is TRBV2 and J is TRBJ2-7; no clear D gene. Germline V gene sequence: CDR1 SNHLY, CDR2 FYNNEI. CDR3 length: 13 amino acids. The V gene lost 7 bases and the J gene lost 1 base, with 11 bases spanning the gap. In DNA, the CDR3 is TGTGCCAGCAATAACCTTCGATCCTACGAGCAGTACTTC. Its protein is CASNNLRSYEQYF.

As DNA, the CDR3 is TGTGCCATCAGTTTGGGGACTAGCGGACCCTACGAGCAGTACTTC. It yields the protein CAISLGTSGPYEQYF. This chain links TRBV10-3 with TRBJ2-7; 11 nucleotides match TRBD2. Germline trimming cut 5 bases from V and 2 bases from J; bases unmatched to any gene: 5. There are 15 residues in the CDR3. Germline CDR1 and CDR2: ENHRY and SYGVKD.

This clonotype was counted many times. This rearrangement joins TRBV6-5 to TRBJ2-2, with D unclear. V gave up 0 bases and J gave up 0 bases, with 5 bases separating them. The germline V gene encodes CDR1 MNHEY and CDR2 SVGAGI. This CDR3 spans 15 amino acids. The CDR3 nucleotides read TGTGCCAGCAGTTACTCTCTTCCGAACACCGGGGAGCTGTTTTTT. Translation gives CASSYSLPNTGELFF.

This clonotype was seen only a few times. This chain uses TRBV6-1 with TRBJ1-1, with 10 positions matching TRBD1. V shed 6 bases and J 8 bases; nucleotides not matched to a gene: 9. The V gene's germline CDR1 is MNHNS and CDR2 SASEGT. The CDR3 is 14 amino acids. As DNA, the CDR3 is TGTGCCAGCAGATTGACCGGGACAGGGGCCGAAGCTTTCTTT. Its protein is CASRLTGTGAEAFF.

This clonotype appeared a few times. The chain joins TRBV7-8 to TRBJ2-7; D is perhaps TRBD1 or TRBD2 (5 bases each). Trimming took off 1 base at V and 5 bases at J, with 18 bases between the two ends. The CDR3 sequence is 16 residues long. CDR1 is SGHVS, CDR2 FQNEAQ, per germline. The CDR3 sequence is CASSLVVGPNSDEQYF. Written as DNA, the CDR3 is TGTGCCAGCAGCTTAGTCGTGGGACCCAACTCGGACGAGCAGTACTTC.

This clonotype was recorded a few times. This chain joins TRBV12-3 or TRBV12-4 and TRBJ1-3, with D unresolved. V was shortened by 11 bases and J by 2 bases, with 10 bases between the two germline ends. The CDR3 has 12 amino acids. The CDR3 protein is CALPRTGNTIYF. CDR3 coding DNA: TGTGCCCTTCCGCGTACTGGAAACACCATATATTTT.

The rearrangement joins TRBV5-6 to TRBJ1-1, with 8 positions matching TRBD1. Germline trimming cut 6 bases from V and 5 bases from J; bases unmatched to any gene: 9. The CDR3 runs to 14 residues. The germline gives CDR1 SGHDT, CDR2 YYEEEE. CDR3 bases: TGTGCCAGCACCCCGGGCAGGGGGCGTACTGAAGCTTTCTTT. Protein sequence: CASTPGRGRTEAFF.

About this clonotype: A far larger clone is one nucleotide away, so this likely arose from a read error. The rearrangement links TRBV11-2 to TRBJ2-5; D might be TRBD2 (5 bases). The CDR3 loop spans 12 amino acids. Germline-derived CDR1 and CDR2 are SGHAT and FQNNGV. Trimming pared 5 bases from V and 7 bases from J, leaving 11 bases between. The CDR3 DNA follows: TGTGCCAGCAGCCCAAGCGGTGGGACCCAGTACTTC. This encodes CASSPSGGTQYF.

V gene TRBV30 combines with J gene TRBJ2-7, with a weak D call TRBD2 (5 bases). This CDR3 is built from 13 residues. The germline V gene encodes CDR1 GTSNPN and CDR2 SVGIG (reference sequence). V dropped 4 bases and J dropped 6 bases, with 16 bases sitting between them. CDR3 amino acids: CAWNRAGLSEQYF. Here the CDR3 DNA reads TGTGCCTGGAATCGGGCGGGCCTTTCCGAGCAGTACTTC.

This clonotype has a handful of counts. The chain joins TRBV12-5 to TRBJ2-7; D remains ambiguous. This CDR3 is built from 12 residues. Germline-derived CDR1 and CDR2 are LGHNT and FRNRAP. V lost 1 base to trimming and J lost 3 bases, with 4 bases between them. The CDR3 protein is CASGLGSYEQYF. The CDR3 DNA follows: TGTGCTAGTGGTTTGGGCAGCTACGAGCAGTACTTC.

This clonotype was counted at least ten times. The chain carries TRBV28 and TRBJ2-7; D assignment may be TRBD1 or TRBD2 (5 bases each). The CDR3 runs to 11 residues. The germline V gene has CDR1 MDHEN and CDR2 SYDVKM. V was clipped by 5 bases and J by 7 bases, with 9 bases between them. The DNA for the CDR3 is TGTGCCAGCAGTGGGACGTGGGAGCAGTACTTC. This gives the protein CASSGTWEQYF.